This TCR beta chain was identified in a study of immune reconstitution after stem cell transplant in scleroderma. By sample share, this clonotype is medium-sized. This CDR3 has 14 amino acids. V shed 4 bases, J shed 5 bases, and the junction held 5 bases outside the gene matches. Germline V CDR1 and CDR2: MNHEY, SMNVEV (reference sequence). TCRdb processed the RT-PCR reads anew with MiXCR; each CDR3 protein has one entry. The data show roughly 2,800 distinct CDR3 sequences, roughly 3.9% seen once. The sample was taken before or after autologous hematopoietic stem cell transplantation (not recorded which). The V call is TRBV27, the J call TRBJ2-5; TRBD1 matches at 9 bases. The origin of this receptor is a human donor with systemic sclerosis. The CDR3 coding sequence is TGTGCCAGCAGTTGGGGGACAGGGTTCGAGACCCAGTACTTC. It encodes CASSWGTGFETQYF.